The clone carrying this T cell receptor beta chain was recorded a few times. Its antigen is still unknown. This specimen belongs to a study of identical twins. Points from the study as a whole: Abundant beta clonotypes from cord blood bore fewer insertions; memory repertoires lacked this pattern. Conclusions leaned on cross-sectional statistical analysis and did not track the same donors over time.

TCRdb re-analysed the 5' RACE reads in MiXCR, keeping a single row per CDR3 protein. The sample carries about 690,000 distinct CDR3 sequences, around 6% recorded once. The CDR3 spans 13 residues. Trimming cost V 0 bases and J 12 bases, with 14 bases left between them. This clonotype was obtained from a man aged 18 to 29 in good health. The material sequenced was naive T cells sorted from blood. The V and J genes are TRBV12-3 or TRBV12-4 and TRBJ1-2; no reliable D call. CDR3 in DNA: TGTGCCAGCAGTTTAGCCGTCAGGTCCCTTGACACCTTC. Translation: CASSLAVRSLDTF.